A single sample gave rise to the 17 T cell receptor beta chains below, sequenced in a study of shared clonotypes between healthy human individuals. The data were produced by immunoSEQ multiplex PCR, yet TCRdb's version contains in-frame clones alone and is incomplete. The sample carries roughly 1 million clones, more than 60% recorded once. Sequencing was carried out using memory CD4+ T cells sorted from blood. Subset: CD45RA-negative fraction. Receptor source: a man younger than 35 in good health.

The chain carries TRBV27 and TRBJ2-7, with 7 bases matching TRBD2. The CDR3 totals 16 residues. Germline loops: CDR1 MNHEY, CDR2 SMNVEV (reference sequence). The J segment lost 0 bases and the V segment lost 0 bases, leaving 5 bases of the junction unmatched. The CDR3 spells CASSLSLALISYEQYF. CDR3 coding DNA: TGTGCCAGCAGTTTATCACTAGCGTTGATCTCCTACGAGCAGTACTTC.

This chain links TRBV5-4 with TRBJ2-7; D possibly corresponds to TRBD2 (5 bases). CDR1 is SGHNT, CDR2 YYREEE, per germline (reference sequence). V was shortened by 4 bases and J by 0 bases, with 8 bases between the two germline ends. The length of the CDR3 is 13 residues. This CDR3 reads CASSPGISYEQYF. The CDR3 bases are TGTGCCAGCAGCCCGGGGATCTCCTACGAGCAGTACTTC.

J is TRBJ2-1 and V is TRBV29-1; TRBD1 aligns across 9 bases. Trimming took 6 bases from V and 9 from J; bases not matched to a gene: 15. CDR1 is SQVTM and CDR2 is ANQGSEA in the germline V gene. There are 15 residues in the CDR3. Written as DNA, the CDR3 is TGCAGCGTAGCCCTCACCGGGACAGGGACGGGTGAGCAGTTCTTC. Translated, it gives CSVALTGTGTGEQFF.

The chain employs TRBV19 and TRBJ1-4, with 11 bases lining up with TRBD1. The V segment lost 5 bases and the J segment 6 bases; nucleotides outside the gene matches: 5. Germline CDR1 is LNHDA and CDR2 is SQIVND (reference sequence). The CDR3 is 15 amino acids. CDR3 nucleotide sequence: TGTGCCAGTAGTCGGACAGGGGGCAGCGATGAAAAACTGTTTTTT. Its protein is CASSRTGGSDEKLFF.

This sequence joins TRBV5-8 and TRBJ2-7, with D perhaps TRBD2 (7 bases). The CDR3 has 15 residues. CDR1 and CDR2 (germline): SGHTS, YDEGEE. With 0 bases removed from V and 0 bases from J, the gap between germline ends came to 10 bases. The CDR3 here is CASSLGGGLSYEQYF. The CDR3 DNA reads TGTGCCAGCAGCTTGGGCGGGGGCCTCTCCTACGAGCAGTACTTC.

The chain is built from TRBV7-3 and TRBJ1-6; D remains ambiguous. The CDR3 runs 13 residues. The germline V gene encodes CDR1 SGHTA and CDR2 FQGTGA. V dropped 5 bases and J dropped 7 bases, with 9 bases sitting between them. The CDR3 loop reads CASSPTRNSPLHF. As DNA, the CDR3 is TGTGCCAGCAGCCCAACCCGAAATTCACCCCTCCACTTT.

The CDR3 DNA follows: TGTGCCAGCGGTCCGAAAAGAGGACAGGGAGATAATTCACCCCTCCACTTT. Translation: CASGPKRGQGDNSPLHF. The chain links TRBV25-1 to TRBJ1-6; 8 nucleotides match TRBD1. Looked up from germline, CDR1 is MGHDK and CDR2 is SYGVNS. V was pared by 8 bases and J by 5 bases, with 14 bases of the junction left unmatched. The CDR3 is 17 amino acids.

The rearrangement joins TRBV19 to TRBJ1-2, with no clear D. CDR1 LNHDA and CDR2 SQIVND come from the germline V gene (reference sequence). This CDR3 region has 12 residues. The ends were cut back, 6 bases at V and 7 bases at J, with 12 bases in the middle. The CDR3 DNA is TGTGCCAGTAGCCGCCTTGACGGTGGCTACACCTTC. Its translation is CASSRLDGGYTF.

On this clone itself: The same CDR3 arises from other DNA sequences in this sample as well. The chain's CDR3 is CASSLVSGTNEKLFF. CDR3 coding DNA: TGCGCCAGCAGCTTGGTGAGCGGAACTAATGAAAAACTGTTTTTT. J is TRBJ1-4 and V is TRBV5-1; unclear D gene. The ends were cut back, 0 bases at V and 1 base at J, with 7 bases in the middle. CDR3 length equals 15 residues. CDR1 is SGHRS and CDR2 is YFSETQ in the germline V gene. Full variable domain (rest looked up from reference TRBV5-1 and TRBJ1-4): KAGVTQTPRYLIKTRGQQVTLSCSPISGHRSVSWYQQTPGQGLQFLFEYFSETQRNKGNFPGRFSGRQFSNSRSEMNVSTLELGDSALYLCASSLVSGTNEKLFFGSGTQLSVL.

This rearrangement joins TRBV11-2 to TRBJ2-1, with TRBD2 identical over 12 bases. Per germline, CDR1 SGHAT and CDR2 FQNNGV. V was pared by 5 bases and J by 5 bases, with 4 bases of the junction left unmatched. CDR3 size: 15 residues. CDR3 amino acids: CASSVGLAGHNEQFF. CDR3 bases: TGTGCCAGCAGCGTCGGACTAGCGGGACACAATGAGCAGTTCTTC.

This clone was seen a single time. The chain couples TRBV2 to TRBJ2-1; TRBD1 agrees at 9 bases. Germline V gives CDR1 SNHLY, CDR2 FYNNEI. After removal of 3 bases from V and 8 bases from J, the junction contained 8 bases not matched to a gene. This CDR3 is 15 amino acids long. The CDR3, as DNA: TGTGCCAGCAGTGAGGCGGGACAGGGTTTCGATGAGCAGTTCTTC. Translating gives CASSEAGQGFDEQFF.

With regard to this clone: The identical CDR3 is also encoded by other nucleotide sequences in the sample. This chain links TRBV7-9 with TRBJ1-1; D not certain. The CDR3 is 13 residues long. The V end was cut by 1 base, the J end by 4 bases, with 7 bases between. The V gene's germline CDR1 is SEHNR and CDR2 FQNEAQ (reference sequence). The DNA of the CDR3 is TGTGCCAGCAGCTTAGGCTCGGGCACTGAAGCTTTCTTT. Its protein is CASSLGSGTEAFF.

V gene TRBV5-6 combines with J gene TRBJ1-3; weak D call: TRBD1 (6 bases). The CDR3 is 14 amino acids. The V and J ends lost 2 bases and 5 bases respectively, with 11 bases between them. Germline V gene sequence: CDR1 SGHDT, CDR2 YYEEEE. The CDR3 nucleotides read TGTGCCAGCAGCTTCGGGGGCGAAAGAAACACCATATATTTT. It specifies CASSFGGERNTIYF.

This clone was counted only a few times. The chain joins TRBV4-1 to TRBJ2-6, with unresolved D. Germline CDR1 reads MGHRA; CDR2 reads YSYEKL. The CDR3 contains 17 residues. Trimming removed 0 bases from V and 0 bases from J, with 9 bases in between. The CDR3 reads CASSQDLGSSGANVLTF. The CDR3 DNA reads as TGCGCCAGCAGCCAAGATCTAGGCAGCTCTGGGGCCAACGTCCTGACTTTC.

The CDR3, as DNA: TGCGCCAGCAGCCCCAAGCGGGGAAGCACAGATACGCAGTATTTT. Its translation is CASSPKRGSTDTQYF. The chain couples TRBV5-1 to TRBJ2-3; TRBD2 agrees at 7 bases. From germline, CDR1 is SGHRS and CDR2 YFSETQ. V lost 4 bases and J lost 0; bases outside the gene matches: 5. This CDR3 spans 15 amino acids.

This chain connects TRBV28 to TRBJ2-5; D could derive from TRBD1 or TRBD2 (8 bases each). Judging by the DNA end, TRBJ2-7 fits better; the J call may be wrong. The CDR3 consists of 18 residues. Germline CDR1 and CDR2: MDHEN and SYDVKM. The CDR3, as DNA: TGTGCCAGCAGTTTTACGGGAGGGTTATGGGACAGGACCTACGAGCAGTACTTC. As protein: CASSFTGGLWDRTYEQYF.

The chain recombines TRBV2 with TRBJ2-3; no definite D call. This CDR3 contains 16 residues. The V end lost 7 bases, the J end lost 5 bases, and 22 bases lay between the germline ends. Germline values: CDR1 SNHLY, CDR2 FYNNEI. CDR3 bases: TGTGCCAGCACCGCAAAGGATACCATACTGGTAGATACGCAGTATTTT. Protein: CASTAKDTILVDTQYF.